This entry concerns a single T cell receptor (beta chain). Its antigen is not known. This sample was taken from a study of post-analysis software for immune sequencing data. The CDR3 spans 15 residues. CDR1 KGHDR and CDR2 SFDVKD come from the germline V gene. V was pared by 3 bases and J by 0 bases, with 9 bases between. cDNA libraries for TCR beta contained unique molecular identifiers. TCRdb ran MiXCR on the PCR reads and lists one entry per CDR3 protein. The sample shows some 500,000 distinct CDR3 sequences, roughly 45% of them seen only once. Study conclusions and caveats: Included in a set of roughly five TRBV segments more frequent in patients than controls were TRBV5-6, TRBV5-1 and TRBV20-1.

The source is a girl aged 10 to 17 with multiple sclerosis. This sequence joins TRBV24-1 and TRBJ2-3; TRBD2 might be the D (5 bases). Sequencing was done on a sample of blood. The CDR3 DNA reads TGTGCCACCAGTGATGAGCCGGGAAGCACAGATACGCAGTATTTT. This translates into CATSDEPGSTDTQYF.